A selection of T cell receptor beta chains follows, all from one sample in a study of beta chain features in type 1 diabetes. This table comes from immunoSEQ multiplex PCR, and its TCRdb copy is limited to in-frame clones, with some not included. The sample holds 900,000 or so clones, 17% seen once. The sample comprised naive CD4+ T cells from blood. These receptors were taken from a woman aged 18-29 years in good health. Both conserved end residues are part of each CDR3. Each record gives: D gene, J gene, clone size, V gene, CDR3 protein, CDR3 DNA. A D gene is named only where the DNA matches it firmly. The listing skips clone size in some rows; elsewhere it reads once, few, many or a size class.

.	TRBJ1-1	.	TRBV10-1	CASSDSQVSTEAFF	TGCGCCAGCAGTGACTCCCAGGTGAGCACTGAAGCTTTCTTT
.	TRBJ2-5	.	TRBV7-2	CASSLGFGETQYF	TGTGCCAGCAGCCTCGGATTTGGTGAGACCCAGTACTTC
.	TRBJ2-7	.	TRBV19	CASSPRQAYEQYF	TGTGCCAGTAGTCCAAGACAGGCCTACGAGCAGTACTTC
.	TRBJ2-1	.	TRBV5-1	CASRPGSSYNEQFF	TGCGCCAGCCGGCCGGGGAGCTCCTACAATGAGCAGTTCTTC
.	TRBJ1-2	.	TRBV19	CASSIVGRETGYTF	TGTGCCAGTAGTATAGTCGGCAGGGAGACTGGCTACACCTTC
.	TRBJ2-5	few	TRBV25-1	CASLTRGTAQETQYF	TGTGCCAGCCTCACCCGGGGGACCGCCCAAGAGACCCAGTACTTC
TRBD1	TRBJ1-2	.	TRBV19	CASSTQGANGYTF	TGTGCCAGTAGCACCCAGGGGGCTAATGGCTACACCTTC
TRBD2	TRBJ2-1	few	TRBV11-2	CASSFSGREQFF	TGTGCCAGCAGCTTTAGCGGGAGGGAGCAGTTCTTC
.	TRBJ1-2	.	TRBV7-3	CASSLVPDYGYTF	TGTGCCAGCAGCTTAGTGCCTGACTATGGCTACACCTTC
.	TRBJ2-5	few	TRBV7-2	CASSRSGGETQYF	TGTGCCAGCAGCCGGAGTGGGGGAGAGACCCAGTACTTC
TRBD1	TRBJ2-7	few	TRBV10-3	CAIRTGGTYEQYF	TGTGCCATCAGGACAGGGGGCACCTACGAGCAGTACTTC
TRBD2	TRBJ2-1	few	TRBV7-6	CASSLGGRAGWFF	TGTGCCAGCAGCTTAGGCGGGAGGGCCGGGTGGTTCTTC
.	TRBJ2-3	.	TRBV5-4	CASSHKREYTDTQYF	TGTGCCAGCAGCCACAAAAGGGAATACACAGATACGCAGTATTTT
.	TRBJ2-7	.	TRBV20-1	CSGRSSYEQYF	TGCAGTGGTAGGTCTTCCTACGAGCAGTACTTC
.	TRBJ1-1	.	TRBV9	CASSVAGLSTEAFF	TGTGCCAGCAGCGTCGCCGGGCTAAGCACTGAAGCTTTCTTT
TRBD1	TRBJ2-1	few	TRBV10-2	CASSDAPGTGGDEQFF	TGCGCCAGCAGTGACGCGCCCGGTACAGGGGGAGATGAGCAGTTCTTC
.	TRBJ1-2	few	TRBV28	CASSLGSYGYTF	TGTGCCAGCAGTTTGGGTAGCTATGGCTACACCTTC
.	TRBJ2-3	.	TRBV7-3	CASSLSGGTDTQYF	TGTGCCAGCAGCTTATCCGGTGGCACAGATACGCAGTATTTT
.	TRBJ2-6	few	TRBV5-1	CASSWVGSGANVLTF	TGCGCCAGCAGCTGGGTGGGGTCTGGGGCCAACGTCCTGACTTTC
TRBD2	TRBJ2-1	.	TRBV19	CASSIGPSGKSYNEQFF	TGTGCCAGTAGTATCGGCCCTAGCGGGAAGAGCTACAATGAGCAGTTCTTC
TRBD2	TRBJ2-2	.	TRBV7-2	CASSLDGGGSFGELFF	TGTGCCAGCAGCTTAGATGGCGGGGGGTCGTTCGGGGAGCTGTTTTTT
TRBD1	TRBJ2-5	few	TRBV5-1	CASSLRPGGETQYF	TGCGCCAGCAGCTTGCGGCCAGGGGGAGAGACCCAGTACTTC
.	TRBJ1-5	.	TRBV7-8	CASSAQVTVQPQHF	TGTGCCAGCAGCGCCCAGGTCACCGTTCAGCCCCAGCATTTT
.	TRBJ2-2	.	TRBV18	CASSSGLTNTGELFF	TGTGCCAGCTCATCGGGACTTACGAACACCGGGGAGCTGTTTTTT
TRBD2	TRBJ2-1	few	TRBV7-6	CASSPPGLAHPRKFF	TGTGCCAGCAGCCCACCGGGACTAGCGCACCCCAGGAAGTTCTTC
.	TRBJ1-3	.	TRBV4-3	CASSQVPWAQGVGGNTIYF	TGCGCCAGCAGCCAGGTCCCTTGGGCCCAGGGAGTTGGTGGAAACACCATATATTTT
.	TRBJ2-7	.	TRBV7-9	CASSSTGPGLEQYF	TGTGCCAGCAGCTCTACGGGCCCCGGTCTAGAGCAGTACTTC
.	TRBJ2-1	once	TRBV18	CASSGRTVFSYNEQFF	TGTGCCAGCTCAGGCCGGACAGTTTTCTCCTACAATGAGCAGTTCTTC
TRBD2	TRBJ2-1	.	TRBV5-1	CASSSPGLASNEQFF	TGCGCCAGCAGCTCACCGGGACTAGCAAGCAATGAGCAGTTCTTC
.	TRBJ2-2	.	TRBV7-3	CASSATRTGELFF	TGTGCCAGCAGTGCCACTCGAACCGGGGAGCTGTTTTTT
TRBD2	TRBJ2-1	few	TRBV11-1	CASSLERGSYNEQFF	TGTGCCAGCAGCTTGGAGCGGGGGTCCTACAATGAGCAGTTCTTC
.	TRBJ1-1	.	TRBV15	CATSREVGTEAFF	TGTGCCACCAGCAGAGAGGTGGGTACTGAAGCTTTCTTT
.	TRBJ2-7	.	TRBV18	CASSPLRDTTYEQYF	TGTGCCAGCTCACCCCTCCGGGACACCACCTACGAGCAGTACTTC
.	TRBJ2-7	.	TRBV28	CASSLSQYEQYF	TGTGCCAGCAGTTTGTCACAGTACGAGCAGTACTTC
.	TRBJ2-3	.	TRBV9	CASSRSKREDTQYF	TGTGCCAGCAGCCGCTCGAAGAGGGAAGATACGCAGTATTTT